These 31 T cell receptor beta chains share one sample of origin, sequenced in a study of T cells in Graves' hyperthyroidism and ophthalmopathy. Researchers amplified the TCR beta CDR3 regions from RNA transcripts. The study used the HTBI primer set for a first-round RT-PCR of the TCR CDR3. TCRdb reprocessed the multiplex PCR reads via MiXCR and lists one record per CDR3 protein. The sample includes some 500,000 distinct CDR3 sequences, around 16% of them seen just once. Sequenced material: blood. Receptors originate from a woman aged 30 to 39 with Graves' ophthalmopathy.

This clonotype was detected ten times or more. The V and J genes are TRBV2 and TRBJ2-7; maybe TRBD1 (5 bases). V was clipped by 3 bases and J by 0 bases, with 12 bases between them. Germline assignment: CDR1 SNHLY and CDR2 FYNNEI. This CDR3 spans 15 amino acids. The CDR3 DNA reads TGTGCCAGCAGTGATTTACAGGAAGTCTCCTACGAGCAGTACTTC. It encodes CASSDLQEVSYEQYF.

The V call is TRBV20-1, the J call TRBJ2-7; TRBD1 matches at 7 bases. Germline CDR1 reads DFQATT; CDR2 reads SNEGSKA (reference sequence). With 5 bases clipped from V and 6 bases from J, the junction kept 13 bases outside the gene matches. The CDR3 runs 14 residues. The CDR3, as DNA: TGCAGTGCTTGGGGGACAGTTGAACTCCCCGAGCAGTACTTC. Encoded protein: CSAWGTVELPEQYF.

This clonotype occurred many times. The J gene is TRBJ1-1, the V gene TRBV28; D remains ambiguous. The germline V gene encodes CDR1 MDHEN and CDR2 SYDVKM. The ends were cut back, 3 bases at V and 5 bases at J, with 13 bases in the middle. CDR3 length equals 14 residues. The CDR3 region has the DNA TGTGCCAGCAGTTTTGCGTCCCCCGGGACTGAAGCTTTCTTT. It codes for CASSFASPGTEAFF.

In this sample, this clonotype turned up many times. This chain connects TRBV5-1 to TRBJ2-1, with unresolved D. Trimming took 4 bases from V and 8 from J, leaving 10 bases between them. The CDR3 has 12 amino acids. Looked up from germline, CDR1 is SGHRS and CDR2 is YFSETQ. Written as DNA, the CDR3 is TGCGCCAGCAGCCATAATCAGGATGAGCAGTTCTTC. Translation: CASSHNQDEQFF.

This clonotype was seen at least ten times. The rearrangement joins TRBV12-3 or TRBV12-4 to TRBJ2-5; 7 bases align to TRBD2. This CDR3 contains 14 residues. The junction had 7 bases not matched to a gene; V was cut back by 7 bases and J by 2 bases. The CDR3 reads CASTSRGVQETQYF. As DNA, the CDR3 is TGTGCCAGCACTTCCCGGGGGGTTCAAGAGACCCAGTACTTC.

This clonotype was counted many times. In DNA, the CDR3 is TGTGCCTGGAAAACCGGGACAGTAAGGAATGAAGCTTTCTTT. Amino acid sequence: CAWKTGTVRNEAFF. The chain uses TRBV30 and TRBJ1-1; 7 nucleotides align to TRBD1. CDR3 length equals 14 residues. From germline, CDR1 is GTSNPN and CDR2 SVGIG (reference sequence). Losses at the gene ends were 4 bases for V and 7 bases for J; bases not matched to a gene: 12.

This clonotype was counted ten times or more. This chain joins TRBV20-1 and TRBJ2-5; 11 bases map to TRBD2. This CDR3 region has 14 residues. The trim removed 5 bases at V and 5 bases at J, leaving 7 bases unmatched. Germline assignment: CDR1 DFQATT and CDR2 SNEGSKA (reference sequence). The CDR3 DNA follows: TGCAGTGCTGCCGGGACTAGCGGTGGGGAGACCCAGTACTTC. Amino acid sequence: CSAAGTSGGETQYF.

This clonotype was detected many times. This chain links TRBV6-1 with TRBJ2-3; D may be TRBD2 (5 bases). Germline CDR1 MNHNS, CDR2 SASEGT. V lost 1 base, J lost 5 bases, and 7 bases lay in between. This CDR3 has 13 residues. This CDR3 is CASSEGGLDTQYF. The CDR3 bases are TGTGCCAGCAGTGAAGGAGGGTTAGATACGCAGTATTTT.

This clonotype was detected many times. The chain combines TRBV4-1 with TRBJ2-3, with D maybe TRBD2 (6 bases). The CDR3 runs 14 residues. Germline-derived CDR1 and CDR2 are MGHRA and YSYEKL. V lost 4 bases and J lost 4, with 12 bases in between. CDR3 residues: CASSLGVAADTQYF. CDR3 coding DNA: TGCGCCAGCAGCCTGGGGGTAGCGGCAGATACGCAGTATTTT.

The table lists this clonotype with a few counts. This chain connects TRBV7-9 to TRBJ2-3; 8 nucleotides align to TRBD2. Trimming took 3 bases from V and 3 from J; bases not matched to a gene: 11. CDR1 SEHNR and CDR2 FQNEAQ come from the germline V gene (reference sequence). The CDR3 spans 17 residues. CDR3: CASSFNAAGVLTDTQYF. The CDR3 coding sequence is TGTGCCAGCAGCTTCAATGCAGCGGGAGTTTTAACAGATACGCAGTATTTT.

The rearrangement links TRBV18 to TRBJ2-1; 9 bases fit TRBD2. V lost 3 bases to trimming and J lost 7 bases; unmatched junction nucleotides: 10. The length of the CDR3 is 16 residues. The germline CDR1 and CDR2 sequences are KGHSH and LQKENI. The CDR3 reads CASSPWGSGRSNEQFF. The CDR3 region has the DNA TGTGCCAGCTCACCGTGGGGTAGCGGGAGATCTAATGAGCAGTTCTTC.

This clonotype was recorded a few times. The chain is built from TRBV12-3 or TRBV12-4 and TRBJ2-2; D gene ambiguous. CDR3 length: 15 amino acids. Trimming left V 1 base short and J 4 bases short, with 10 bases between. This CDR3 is CASSLVAGSTGELFF. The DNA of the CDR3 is TGTGCCAGCAGTTTAGTGGCCGGCTCCACCGGGGAGCTGTTTTTT.

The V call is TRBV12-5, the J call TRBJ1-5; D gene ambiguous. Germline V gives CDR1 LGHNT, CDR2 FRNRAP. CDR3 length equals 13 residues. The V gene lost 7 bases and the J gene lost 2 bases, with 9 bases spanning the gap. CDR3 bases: TGTGCTAGTGCCGGTTCTGGCAATCAGCCCCAGCATTTT. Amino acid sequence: CASAGSGNQPQHF. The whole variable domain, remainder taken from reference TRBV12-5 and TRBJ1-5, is DARVTQTPRHKVTEMGQEVTMRCQPILGHNTVFWYRQTMMQGLELLAYFRNRAPLDDSGMPKDRFSAEMPDATLATLKIQPSEPRDSAVYFCASAGSGNQPQHFGDGTRLSIL.

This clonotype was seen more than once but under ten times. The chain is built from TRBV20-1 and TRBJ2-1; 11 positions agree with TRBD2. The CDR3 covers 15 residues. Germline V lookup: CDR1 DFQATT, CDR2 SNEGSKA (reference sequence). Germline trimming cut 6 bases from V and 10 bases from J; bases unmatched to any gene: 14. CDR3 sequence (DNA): TGCAGTGCAATAAATAGCGGGAGGGCCTCCAGCGAGCAGTTCTTC. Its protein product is CSAINSGRASSEQFF.

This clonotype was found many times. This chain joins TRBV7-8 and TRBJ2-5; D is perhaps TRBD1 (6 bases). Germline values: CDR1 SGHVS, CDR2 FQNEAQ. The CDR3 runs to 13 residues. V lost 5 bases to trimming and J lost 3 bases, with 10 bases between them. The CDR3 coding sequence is TGTGCCAGCAGCGCTAACAGGGAAGAGACCCAGTACTTC. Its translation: CASSANREETQYF.

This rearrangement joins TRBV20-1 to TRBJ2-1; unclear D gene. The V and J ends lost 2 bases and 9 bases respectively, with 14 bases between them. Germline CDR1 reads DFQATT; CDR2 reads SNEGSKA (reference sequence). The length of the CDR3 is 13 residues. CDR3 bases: TGCAGTGCTAGACCGTCCCCTTACGCTGAGCAGTTCTTC. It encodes CSARPSPYAEQFF.

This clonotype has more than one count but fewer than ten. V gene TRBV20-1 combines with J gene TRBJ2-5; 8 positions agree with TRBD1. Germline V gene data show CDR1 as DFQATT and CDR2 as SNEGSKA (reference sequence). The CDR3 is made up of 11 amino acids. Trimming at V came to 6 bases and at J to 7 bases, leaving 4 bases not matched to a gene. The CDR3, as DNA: TGCAGTGCCCGCGACAGGGGGACCCAGTACTTC. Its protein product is CSARDRGTQYF.

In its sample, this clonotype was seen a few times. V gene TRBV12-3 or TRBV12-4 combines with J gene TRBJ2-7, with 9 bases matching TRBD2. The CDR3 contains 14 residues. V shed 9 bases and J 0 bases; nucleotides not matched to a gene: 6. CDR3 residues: CASMIAGDSYEQYF. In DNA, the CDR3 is TGTGCCAGTATGATAGCGGGGGACTCCTACGAGCAGTACTTC.

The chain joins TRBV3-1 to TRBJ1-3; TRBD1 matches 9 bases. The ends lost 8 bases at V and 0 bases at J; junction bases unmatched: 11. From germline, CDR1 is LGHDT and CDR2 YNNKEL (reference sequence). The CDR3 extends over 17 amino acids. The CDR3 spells CASGRRDRELSGNTIYF. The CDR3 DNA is TGTGCCAGCGGTCGAAGGGACAGGGAGCTCTCTGGAAACACCATATATTTT.

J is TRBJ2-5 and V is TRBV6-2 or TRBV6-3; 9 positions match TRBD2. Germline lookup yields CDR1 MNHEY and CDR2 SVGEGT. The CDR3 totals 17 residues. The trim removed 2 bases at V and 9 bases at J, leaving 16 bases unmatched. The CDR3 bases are TGTGCCAGCAGTTACGTCGGAGCGGGAGGTTCCAGGAGGGCCCAGTACTTC. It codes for CASSYVGAGGSRRAQYF.

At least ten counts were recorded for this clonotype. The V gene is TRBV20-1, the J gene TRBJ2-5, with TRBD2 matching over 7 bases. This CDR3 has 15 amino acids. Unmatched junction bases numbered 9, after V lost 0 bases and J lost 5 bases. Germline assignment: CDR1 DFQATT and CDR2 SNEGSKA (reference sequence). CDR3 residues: CSARDAGELGETQYF. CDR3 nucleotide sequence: TGCAGTGCTAGAGATGCGGGGGAATTGGGTGAGACCCAGTACTTC.

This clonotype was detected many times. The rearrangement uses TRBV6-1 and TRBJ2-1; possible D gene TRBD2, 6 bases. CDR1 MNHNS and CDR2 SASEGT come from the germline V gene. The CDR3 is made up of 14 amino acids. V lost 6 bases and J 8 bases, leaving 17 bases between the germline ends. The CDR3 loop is CASRTPGGEDEQFF. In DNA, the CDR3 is TGTGCCAGCAGGACTCCCGGGGGAGAAGATGAGCAGTTCTTC.

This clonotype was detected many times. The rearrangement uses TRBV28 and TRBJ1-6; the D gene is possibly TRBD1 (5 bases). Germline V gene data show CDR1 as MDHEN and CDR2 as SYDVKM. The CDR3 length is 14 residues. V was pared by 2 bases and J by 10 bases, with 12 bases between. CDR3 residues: CASSLLTGGSPLHF. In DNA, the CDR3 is TGTGCCAGCAGTTTACTAACAGGAGGCTCACCCCTCCACTTT.

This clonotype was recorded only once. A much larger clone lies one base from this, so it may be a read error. CDR3 sequence reads: CAGSDVGQGTDTQYF. The CDR3 DNA reads as TGTGCCGGCAGTGATGTTGGGCAGGGTACAGATACGCAGTATTTT. The genes are TRBV2 and TRBJ2-3; the D gene is possibly TRBD1 (5 bases). This CDR3 is 15 amino acids long. Germline V gene data show CDR1 as SNHLY and CDR2 as FYNNEI.

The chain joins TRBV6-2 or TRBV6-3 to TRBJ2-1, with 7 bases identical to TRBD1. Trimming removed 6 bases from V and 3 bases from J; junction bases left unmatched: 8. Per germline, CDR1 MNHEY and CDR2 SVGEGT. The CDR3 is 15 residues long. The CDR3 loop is CASSHSRGFYNEQFF. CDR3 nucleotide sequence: TGTGCCAGCAGCCACTCCAGGGGGTTCTACAATGAGCAGTTCTTC.

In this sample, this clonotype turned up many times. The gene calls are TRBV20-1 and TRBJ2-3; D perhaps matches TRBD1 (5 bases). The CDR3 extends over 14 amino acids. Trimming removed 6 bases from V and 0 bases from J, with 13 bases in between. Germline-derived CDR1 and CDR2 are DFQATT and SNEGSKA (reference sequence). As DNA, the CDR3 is TGCAGTGCCGAAGGGCCAGGGAGCACAGATACGCAGTATTTT. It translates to CSAEGPGSTDTQYF.

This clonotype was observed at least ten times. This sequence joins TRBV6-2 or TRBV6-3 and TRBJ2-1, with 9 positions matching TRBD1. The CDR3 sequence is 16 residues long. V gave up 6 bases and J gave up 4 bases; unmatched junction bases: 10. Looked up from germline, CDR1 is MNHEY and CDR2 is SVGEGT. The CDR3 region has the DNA TGTGCCAGCAGACCAACAGGGGGCTCCCCTTACAATGAGCAGTTCTTC. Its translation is CASRPTGGSPYNEQFF.

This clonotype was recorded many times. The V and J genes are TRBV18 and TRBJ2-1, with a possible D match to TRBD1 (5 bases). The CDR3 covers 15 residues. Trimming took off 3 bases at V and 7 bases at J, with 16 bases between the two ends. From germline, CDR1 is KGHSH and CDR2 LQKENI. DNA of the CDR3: TGTGCCAGCTCACCCAGGGAAATTGTTTGGAATGAGCAGTTCTTC. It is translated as CASSPREIVWNEQFF.

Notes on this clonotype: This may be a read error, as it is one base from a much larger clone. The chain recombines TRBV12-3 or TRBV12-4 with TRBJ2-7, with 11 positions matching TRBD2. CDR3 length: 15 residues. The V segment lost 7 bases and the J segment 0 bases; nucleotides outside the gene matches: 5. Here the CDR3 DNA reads TGTGCCAGCACCGGGGGGACTAGCGGCTCCTACGAGCAGTACTTC. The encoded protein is CASTGGTSGSYEQYF.

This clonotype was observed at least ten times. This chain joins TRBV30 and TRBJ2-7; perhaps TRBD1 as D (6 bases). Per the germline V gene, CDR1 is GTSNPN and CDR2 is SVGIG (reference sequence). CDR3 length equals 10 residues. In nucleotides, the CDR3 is TGTGGGACAGCCCCTCAAGGGCAGTACTTC. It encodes CGTAPQGQYF.

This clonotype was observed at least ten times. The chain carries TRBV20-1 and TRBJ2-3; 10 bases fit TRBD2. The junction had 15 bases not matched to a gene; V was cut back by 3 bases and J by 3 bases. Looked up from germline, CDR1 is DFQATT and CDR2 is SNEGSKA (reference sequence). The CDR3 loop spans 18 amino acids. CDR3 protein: CSASTKLAGVQVTDTQYF. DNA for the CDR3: TGCAGTGCTAGTACGAAGCTAGCGGGAGTACAGGTAACAGATACGCAGTATTTT.